This T cell receptor (beta chain) was captured by sequencing in a study of T-cell reconstitution after alpha-beta-depleted transplantation in children. Researchers prepared the TCRbeta library using unique molecular identifiers, the study reports. MiXCR, applied by TCRdb to the PCR reads, yields one record per CDR3 protein. The data show 200,000 to 250,000 distinct CDR3 sequences, around 9.6% seen once. This CDR3 has 14 residues. V lost 1 base and J lost 5, with 14 bases in between. CDR1 and CDR2 from the germline V gene are SQVTM and ANQGSEA. This clonotype was counted many times. This sequence was found in a human donor who donated a stem cell graft to a child with acute lymphoblastic leukemia. The specimen comprised PBMCs from the stem cell graft donor, sampled from the stem cell graft. The rearrangement joins TRBV29-1 to TRBJ1-2; D not certain. The CDR3 protein is CSVEGYLESYGYTF. The CDR3 region has the DNA TGCAGCGTTGAAGGTTACCTCGAATCTTATGGCTACACCTTC.